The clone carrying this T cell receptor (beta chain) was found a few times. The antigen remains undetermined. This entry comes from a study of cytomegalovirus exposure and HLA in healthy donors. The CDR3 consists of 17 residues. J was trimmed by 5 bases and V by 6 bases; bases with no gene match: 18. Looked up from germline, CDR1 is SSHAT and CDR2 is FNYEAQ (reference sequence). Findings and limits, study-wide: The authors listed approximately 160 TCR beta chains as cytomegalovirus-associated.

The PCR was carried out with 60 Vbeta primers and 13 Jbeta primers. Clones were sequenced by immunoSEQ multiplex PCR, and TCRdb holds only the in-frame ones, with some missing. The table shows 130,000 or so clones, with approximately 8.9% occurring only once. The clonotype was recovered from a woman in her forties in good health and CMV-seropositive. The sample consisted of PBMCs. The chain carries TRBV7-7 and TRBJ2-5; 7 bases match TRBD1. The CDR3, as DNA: TGTGCCAGCAGGCCCCTTGTCGTTGTAGGGGGCTGGGAGACCCAGTACTTC. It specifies CASRPLVVVGGWETQYF.